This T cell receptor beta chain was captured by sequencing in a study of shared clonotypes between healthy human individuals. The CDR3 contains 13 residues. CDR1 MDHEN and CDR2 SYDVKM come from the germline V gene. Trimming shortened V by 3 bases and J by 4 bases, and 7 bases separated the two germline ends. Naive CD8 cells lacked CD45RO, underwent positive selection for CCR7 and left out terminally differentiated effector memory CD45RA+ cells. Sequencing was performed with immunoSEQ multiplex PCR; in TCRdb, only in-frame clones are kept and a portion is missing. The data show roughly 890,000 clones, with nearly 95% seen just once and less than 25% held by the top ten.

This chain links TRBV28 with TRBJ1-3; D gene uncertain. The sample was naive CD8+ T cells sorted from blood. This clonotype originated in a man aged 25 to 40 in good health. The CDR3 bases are TGTGCCAGCAGTTTTGGAACCGGAAACACCATATATTTT. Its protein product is CASSFGTGNTIYF.